The 18 T cell receptor beta chains presented below share a single source sample, sequenced in a study of T cells after yellow fever vaccination (dated by TCRdb to between 2019 and 2020). The meaning of the sample's treatment or condition label: live attenuated yellow fever vaccine strain. To prepare the library, 5' RACE was applied. Sequenced on an Illumina NovaSeq 6000. Through fastp at Q25 and MiXCR, TCRdb rebuilt clones from the public reads, retaining in-frame beta chains. Rows are combined by CDR3 protein, so each entry shows the most common genes and DNA. Recorded for this sample are about 300,000 distinct CDR3 sequences; roughly 8.7% of them occurred a single time. The ten largest clones represent approximately 3.5% of the sample. The sample consisted of CD4+ T cells sorted from PBMCs, taken 5 days after the yellow fever booster vaccination. Receptors were obtained from a man younger than 30 who received the YFV17D yellow fever vaccine.

This clonotype was counted ten times or more. V usage is TRBV5-6 and J usage is TRBJ2-7, with 9 positions matching TRBD1. This CDR3 has 14 residues. Germline-derived CDR1 and CDR2 are SGHDT and YYEEEE. V shed 5 bases, J shed 3 bases, and the junction held 6 bases outside the gene matches. This chain's CDR3 is CASRRRDRVYEQYF. Written as DNA, the CDR3 is TGTGCCAGCAGACGGAGGGACAGGGTCTACGAGCAGTACTTC.

The chain combines TRBV28 with TRBJ2-5; the D gene is possibly TRBD2 (6 bases). V was trimmed by 6 bases and J by 4 bases, leaving 12 bases between them. The germline V gene has CDR1 MDHEN and CDR2 SYDVKM. The CDR3 covers 13 residues. CDR3 region: CASSIGGGETQYF. CDR3 nucleotides: TGTGCCAGCAGCATCGGGGGAGGAGAGACCCAGTACTTC.

CDR3 in amino acids: CASSLAGLEQETQYF. The CDR3 coding sequence is TGTGCCAGCAGCTTAGCTGGATTAGAACAAGAGACCCAGTACTTC. V and J are TRBV7-2 and TRBJ2-5; D call uncertain. Looked up from germline, CDR1 is SGHTA and CDR2 is FQGNSA. The ends were cut back, 0 bases at V and 2 bases at J, with 10 bases in the middle. The CDR3 covers 15 residues.

The chain couples TRBV3-1 to TRBJ1-4; 7 bases line up with TRBD1. CDR1 is LGHDT and CDR2 is YNNKEL in the germline V gene (reference sequence). V trimming: 1 base; J trimming: 2 bases; junction bases outside the gene matches: 4. This CDR3 region has 16 residues. The CDR3, as DNA: TGTGCCAGCAGCCAAGTCTCCAGGGGGACTAATGAAAAACTGTTTTTT. Encoded protein: CASSQVSRGTNEKLFF.

The chain is built from TRBV20-1 and TRBJ2-4, with TRBD2 identical over 10 bases. The CDR3 contains 14 residues. Trimming took 7 bases from V and 2 from J; bases not matched to a gene: 5. CDR1 and CDR2 (germline): DFQATT, SNEGSKA (reference sequence). The CDR3 protein is CSERLAGPKNIQYF. In DNA form, the CDR3 reads TGCAGTGAGCGACTAGCGGGTCCCAAAAACATTCAGTACTTC.

The CDR3 protein is CASSQETYRGGSPLHF. Written as DNA, the CDR3 is TGCGCCAGCAGCCAAGAAACATACAGGGGAGGTTCACCCCTCCACTTT. This rearrangement joins TRBV4-3 to TRBJ1-6; TRBD1 matches 7 bases. The CDR3 is 16 residues long. V shed 0 bases and J 9 bases; nucleotides not matched to a gene: 8. The germline V gene has CDR1 LGHNA and CDR2 YSLEER.

The CDR3 DNA reads as TGCGCCAGCAGCCGGCGGGGGGCTACCTACAATGAGCAGTTCTTC. Amino acid sequence: CASSRRGATYNEQFF. The chain joins TRBV4-3 to TRBJ2-1, with TRBD2 matching 8 bases. CDR1 LGHNA and CDR2 YSLEER come from the germline V gene. This CDR3 contains 15 residues. V trimming: 4 bases; J trimming: 2 bases; junction bases outside the gene matches: 4.

This clonotype appeared a few times. The chain carries TRBV7-3 and TRBJ2-7; D remains unclear. The ends were cut back, 6 bases at V and 5 bases at J, with 2 bases in the middle. This CDR3 region has 9 residues. Per the germline V gene, CDR1 is SGHTA and CDR2 is FQGTGA. In DNA form, the CDR3 reads TGTGCCAGCAGGGACGAGCAGTACGTC. It codes for CASRDEQYV.

There are a few counts of this clonotype. V usage is TRBV10-3 and J usage is TRBJ2-7; perhaps TRBD2 as D (5 bases). CDR3 length equals 15 residues. V was pared by 0 bases and J by 2 bases, with 11 bases between. From germline, CDR1 is ENHRY and CDR2 SYGVKD. This CDR3 reads CAISESVGGPYEQYF. CDR3 DNA: TGTGCCATCAGTGAGTCCGTCGGCGGGCCCTACGAGCAGTACTTC.

This clonotype was recorded a few times. The gene calls are TRBV20-1 and TRBJ2-7; D gene unclear. Trimming took off 5 bases at V and 7 bases at J, with 15 bases between the two ends. Germline CDR1 is DFQATT and CDR2 is SNEGSKA (reference sequence). The CDR3 loop spans 12 amino acids. In nucleotides, the CDR3 is TGCAGTGCTGGCTCGGCGGACCGGGAGCAGTACTTC. This gives the protein CSAGSADREQYF.

There are many counts of this clonotype. This sequence joins TRBV24-1 and TRBJ2-2, with D perhaps being TRBD1 or TRBD2 (5 bases each). V gave up 8 bases and J gave up 2 bases, with 23 bases separating them. This CDR3 contains 18 residues. Germline V gene sequence: CDR1 KGHDR, CDR2 SFDVKD. CDR3 sequence: CATIFAEGQRYNTGELFF. The CDR3 DNA reads TGTGCCACCATATTCGCTGAGGGGCAGAGATATAACACCGGGGAGCTGTTTTTT.

This clonotype was counted many times. The J gene is TRBJ2-4, the V gene TRBV29-1; D is unclear. The germline V gene has CDR1 SQVTM and CDR2 ANQGSEA. V lost 4 bases to trimming and J lost 15 bases, with 16 bases between them. This CDR3 comprises 11 residues. The CDR3 loop is CSVARSGSRYF. Here the CDR3 DNA reads TGCAGCGTTGCTAGAAGTGGGTCCCGGTACTTC.

This clonotype was observed a handful of times. This chain connects TRBV4-2 to TRBJ1-5; TRBD1 is a possible D gene (5 bases). The CDR3 runs 14 residues. Germline CDR1 and CDR2: LGHNA and YNFKEQ. V lost 4 bases to trimming and J lost 4 bases, with 11 bases between them. CDR3 coding DNA: TGTGCCAGCAGCCCGGACGCAGGGAATCAGCCCCAGCATTTT. Protein sequence: CASSPDAGNQPQHF.

V usage is TRBV20-1 and J usage is TRBJ2-1, with D perhaps matching TRBD2 (6 bases). Germline V CDR1 and CDR2: DFQATT, SNEGSKA (reference sequence). Trimming took 3 bases from V and 0 from J, leaving 18 bases between them. The CDR3 has 17 residues. This CDR3 reads CSARSPGGGASYNEQFF. Written as DNA, the CDR3 is TGCAGTGCTAGGAGTCCTGGCGGCGGGGCCTCCTACAATGAGCAGTTCTTC.

This clonotype was recorded many times. CDR3 amino acids: CASSNFAGGTDTQYF. CDR3 in DNA: TGTGCCAGCAGCAACTTTGCGGGGGGCACAGATACGCAGTATTTT. The chain carries TRBV7-6 and TRBJ2-3, with 7 bases identical to TRBD2. CDR1 is SGHVS and CDR2 is FNYEAQ in the germline V gene. The length of the CDR3 is 15 residues. Trimming at V came to 5 bases and at J to 1 base, leaving 6 bases not matched to a gene.

This clonotype showed up many times. The V call is TRBV20-1, the J call TRBJ2-3; 8 bases map to TRBD1. This CDR3 spans 14 amino acids. With 2 bases clipped from V and 2 bases from J, the junction kept 3 bases outside the gene matches. CDR1 and CDR2 from the germline V gene are DFQATT and SNEGSKA (reference sequence). The CDR3 loop reads CSARQGAFTDTQYF. The CDR3 bases are TGCAGTGCTAGACAGGGGGCATTCACAGATACGCAGTATTTT.

In its sample, this clonotype was seen a few times. The chain is built from TRBV7-2 and TRBJ1-2; D unclear. Trimming took 5 bases from V and 5 from J, leaving 18 bases between them. The germline V gene has CDR1 SGHTA and CDR2 FQGNSA. This CDR3 has 15 amino acids. The CDR3 protein is CASSDAQGPGYGYTF. The CDR3 DNA sequence: TGTGCCAGCAGCGACGCCCAAGGCCCCGGGTATGGCTACACCTTC.

In its sample, this clonotype was seen a few times. This chain links TRBV5-1 with TRBJ1-2; D is unresolved. The germline gives CDR1 SGHRS, CDR2 YFSETQ. This CDR3 has 15 amino acids. Trimming stripped 1 base from V and 1 base from J, with 11 bases between. In DNA, the CDR3 is TGCGCCAGCAGCTTGTTGGTGGGCTTTAACTATGGCTACACCTTC. Translating it yields CASSLLVGFNYGYTF. The entire variable domain, with the rest obtained from reference TRBV5-1 and TRBJ1-2, is as follows: KAGVTQTPRYLIKTRGQQVTLSCSPISGHRSVSWYQQTPGQGLQFLFEYFSETQRNKGNFPGRFSGRQFSNSRSEMNVSTLELGDSALYLCASSLLVGFNYGYTFGSGTRLTVV.